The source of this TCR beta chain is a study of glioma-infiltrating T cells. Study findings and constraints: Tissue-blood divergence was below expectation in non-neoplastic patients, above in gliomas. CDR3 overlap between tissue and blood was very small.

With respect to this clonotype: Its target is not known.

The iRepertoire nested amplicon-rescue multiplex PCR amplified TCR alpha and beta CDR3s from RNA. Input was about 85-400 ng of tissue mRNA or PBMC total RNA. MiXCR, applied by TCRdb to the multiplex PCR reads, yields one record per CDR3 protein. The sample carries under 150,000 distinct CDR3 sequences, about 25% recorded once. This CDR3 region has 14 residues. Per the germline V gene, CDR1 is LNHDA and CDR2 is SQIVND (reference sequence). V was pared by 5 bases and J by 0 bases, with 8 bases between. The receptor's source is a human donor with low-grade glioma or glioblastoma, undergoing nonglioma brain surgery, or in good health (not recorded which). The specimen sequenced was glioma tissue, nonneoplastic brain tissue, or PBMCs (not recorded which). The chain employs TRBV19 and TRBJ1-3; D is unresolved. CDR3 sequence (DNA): TGTGCCAGTAGTCGGTGGAGCTCTGGAAACACCATATATTTT. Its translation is CASSRWSSGNTIYF.